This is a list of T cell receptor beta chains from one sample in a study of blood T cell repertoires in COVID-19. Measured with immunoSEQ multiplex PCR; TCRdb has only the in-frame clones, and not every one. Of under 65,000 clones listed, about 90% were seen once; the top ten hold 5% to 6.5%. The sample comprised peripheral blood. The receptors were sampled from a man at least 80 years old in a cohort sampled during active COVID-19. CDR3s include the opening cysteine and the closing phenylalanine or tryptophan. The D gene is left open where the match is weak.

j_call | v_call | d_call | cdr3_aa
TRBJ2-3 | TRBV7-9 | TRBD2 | CASSRLAPSTDTQYF
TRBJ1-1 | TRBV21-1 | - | CASSIPGGNTEAFF
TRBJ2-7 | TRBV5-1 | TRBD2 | CASSWTSGGSYEQYF
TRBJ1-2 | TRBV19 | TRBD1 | CASSIRDRGNYGYTF
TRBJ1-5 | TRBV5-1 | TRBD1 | CASRLDRVQPQHF
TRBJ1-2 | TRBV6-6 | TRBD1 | CASSSSTGTYGYTF
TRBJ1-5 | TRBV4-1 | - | CASSPTSRDQPQHF
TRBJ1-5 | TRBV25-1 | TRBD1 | CASSDADRGSNQPQHF
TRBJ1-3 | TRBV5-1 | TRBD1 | CASSSGTGISGNTIYF
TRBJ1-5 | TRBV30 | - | CAWSVRSNQPQHF
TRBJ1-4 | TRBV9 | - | CASSVVRGRGGEKLFF
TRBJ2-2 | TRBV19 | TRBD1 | CASSIGTVNTGELFF
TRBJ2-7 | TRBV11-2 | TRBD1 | CASSLGQGRAYEQYF
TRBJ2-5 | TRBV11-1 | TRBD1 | CASSSGDRGETQYF
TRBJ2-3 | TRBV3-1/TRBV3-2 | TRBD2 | CASSQDVLAGGRDTQYF
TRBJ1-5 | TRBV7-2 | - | CASSVMGPNQPQHF
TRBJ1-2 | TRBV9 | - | CASSVASREGLYGYTF
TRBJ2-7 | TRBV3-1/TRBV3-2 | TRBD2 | CASSPLAGARSSYEQYF
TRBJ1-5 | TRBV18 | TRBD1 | CASSGGTGESQPQHF
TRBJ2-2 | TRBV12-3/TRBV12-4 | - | CASSLRVAGELFF
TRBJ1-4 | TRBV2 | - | CASSETRTNEKLFF
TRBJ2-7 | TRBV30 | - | CAWSPARGTYEQYF
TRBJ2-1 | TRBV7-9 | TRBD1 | CASSLTGGGYNEQFF
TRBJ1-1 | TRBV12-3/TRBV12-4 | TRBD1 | CASSSTGVSEAFF
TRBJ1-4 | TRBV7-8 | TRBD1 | CASSLSNRGTNEKLFF
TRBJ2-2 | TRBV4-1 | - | CASSQDWQVTGELFF
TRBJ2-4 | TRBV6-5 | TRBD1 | CASSRGTGSIQYF
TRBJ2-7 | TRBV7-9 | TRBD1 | CASSPGQGKTHEQYF
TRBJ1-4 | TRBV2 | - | CASSRGDTRNEKLFF
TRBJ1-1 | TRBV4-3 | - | CASSQERLNTEAFF
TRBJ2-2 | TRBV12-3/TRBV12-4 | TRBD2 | CASQLAGGELFF
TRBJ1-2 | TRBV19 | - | CASRLGRGGGYTF
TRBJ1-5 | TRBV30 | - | CAWSVPGVEGNQPQHF
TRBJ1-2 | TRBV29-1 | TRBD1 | CSVGETGLRGYTF
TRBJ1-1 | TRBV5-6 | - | CASSLGGRVTEAFF
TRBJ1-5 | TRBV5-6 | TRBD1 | CASSPAGGAGNQPQHF
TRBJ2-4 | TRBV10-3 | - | CAISEHTKNIQYF
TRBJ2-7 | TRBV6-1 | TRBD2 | CASSEPARGGSYEQYF
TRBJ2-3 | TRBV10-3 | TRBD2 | CAITRTSGTEDTQYF
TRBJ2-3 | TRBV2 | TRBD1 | CASSGQGQRTDTQYF
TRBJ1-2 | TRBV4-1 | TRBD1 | CASSQDRLQGAGGYTF
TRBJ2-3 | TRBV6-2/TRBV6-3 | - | CASSSPGDGTDTQYF
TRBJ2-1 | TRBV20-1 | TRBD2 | CSACGTSGLYNEQFF